The 11 T cell receptor beta chains in this list originate from one sample, sequenced in a study of T-cell reconstitution after alpha-beta-depleted transplantation in children. A library of TCRbeta sequences, prepared with unique molecular identifiers, was generated. One entry per CDR3 protein, called by TCRdb with MiXCR from the PCR reads. The repertoire holds under 850,000 distinct CDR3 sequences, about an eighth seen once, with roughly 0.84% in the top ten. The sequencing here drew on PBMCs, taken before TCRalphabeta/CD19-depleted stem cell transplant. The receptors stem from a girl aged 2-9 years with congenital amegakaryocytic thrombocytopenia, due to receive a stem cell transplant.

This clonotype was seen repeatedly, ten times or more. This chain joins TRBV10-3 and TRBJ2-7; 8 nucleotides align to TRBD1. Germline V gene sequence: CDR1 ENHRY, CDR2 SYGVKD. The CDR3 runs 15 residues. J was trimmed by 3 bases and V by 1 base; bases with no gene match: 5. The CDR3 region has the DNA TGTGCCATCAGTGAGTTAGGGACAGGTAACTACGAGCAGTACTTC. Protein product: CAISELGTGNYEQYF.

This clonotype has at least ten counts. The CDR3 DNA reads TGCGCCAGCAGCTTGGTTGTCGGTAGCGGGAGACGTGATACGCAGTATTTT. This sequence encodes CASSLVVGSGRRDTQYF. The rearrangement uses TRBV5-1 and TRBJ2-3; 9 positions match TRBD2. Germline loops: CDR1 SGHRS, CDR2 YFSETQ. CDR3 length: 17 residues. V was pared by 0 bases and J by 6 bases, with 11 bases of the junction left unmatched.

A few counts support this clonotype. CDR3 in DNA: TGCGCCAGCAGCTTGCCCGGACTAGCGGGGGTATACGAGCAGTACTTC. It codes for CASSLPGLAGVYEQYF. The chain combines TRBV5-1 with TRBJ2-7; 13 bases are a match to TRBD2. After removal of 1 base from V and 4 bases from J, the junction contained 5 bases not matched to a gene. The CDR3 contains 16 residues. Germline V gives CDR1 SGHRS, CDR2 YFSETQ.

At least ten counts were recorded for this clonotype. The V and J genes are TRBV5-1 and TRBJ2-7, with 7 bases lining up with TRBD2. Germline lookup yields CDR1 SGHRS and CDR2 YFSETQ. The CDR3 has 13 amino acids. The V gene end was trimmed by 3 bases and the J gene end by 6 bases; junction bases not matched to a gene: 6. CDR3 DNA: TGCGCCAGCAGCTCTAGCGGAACTCGCGAGCAGTACTTC. Amino acid sequence: CASSSSGTREQYF.

This clonotype came up many times. The chain recombines TRBV20-1 with TRBJ2-3; 7 bases fit TRBD1. This CDR3 is 16 amino acids long. V lost 3 bases, J lost 2 bases, and 11 bases stayed unmatched. Germline CDR1 DFQATT, CDR2 SNEGSKA (reference sequence). The CDR3 bases are TGCAGTGCTAGCTACCCCGGACAGGTCCTCACAGATACGCAGTATTTT. Translating it yields CSASYPGQVLTDTQYF.

This clonotype was counted at least ten times. The chain carries TRBV29-1 and TRBJ2-1, with D unclear. The ends were cut back, 4 bases at V and 5 bases at J, with 9 bases in the middle. The CDR3 covers 12 residues. Germline V CDR1 and CDR2: SQVTM, ANQGSEA. The DNA of the CDR3 is TGCAGCGTTGTCTGGGTCAACAATGAGCAGTTCTTC. It is translated as CSVVWVNNEQFF.

This clonotype was seen many times. The chain links TRBV21-1 to TRBJ2-1; TRBD2, the D gene given by the table, was not confirmed from the DNA. TRBV21-1 is a recognized pseudogene. The CDR3 length is 14 residues. The CDR3 DNA is TGTGCCAGCAGCGCAAGACTAGTGCCCAATGAGCAGTTCTTC. It yields the protein CASSARLVPNEQFF.

This clonotype was seen ten or more times. This chain links TRBV12-3 or TRBV12-4 with TRBJ1-5, with a possible D match to TRBD1 (6 bases). This CDR3 comprises 16 residues. V was clipped by 6 bases and J by 2 bases, with 17 bases between them. CDR3 loop: CASSLRKGGGNQPQHF. CDR3 bases: TGTGCCAGCAGCCTGAGGAAGGGGGGTGGCAATCAGCCCCAGCATTTT.

The rearrangement links TRBV7-9 to TRBJ2-2; D is possibly TRBD2 (5 bases). V was trimmed by 3 bases and J by 5 bases, leaving 13 bases between them. CDR3 length: 15 residues. CDR1 and CDR2 from the germline V gene are SEHNR and FQNEAQ (reference sequence). DNA for the CDR3: TGTGCCAGCAGCTTTGAGGGCCCTGGTACCGGGGAGCTGTTTTTT. Encoded protein: CASSFEGPGTGELFF.

The chain carries TRBV2 and TRBJ1-5; D unresolved. CDR3 length: 17 amino acids. CDR1 is SNHLY and CDR2 is FYNNEI in the germline V gene. Trimming pared 4 bases from V and 4 bases from J, leaving 20 bases between. The CDR3 protein is CASSGSLTAIKNQPQHF. In nucleotides, the CDR3 is TGTGCCAGCAGTGGGAGTCTGACGGCTATTAAAAATCAGCCCCAGCATTTT.

Regarding this clonotype: This sequence may be a read error, since a much larger clone differs from it by one base. J is TRBJ2-2 and V is TRBV20-1; 7 positions agree with TRBD2. The germline CDR1 and CDR2 sequences are DFQATT and SNEGSKA (reference sequence). The CDR3 consists of 17 residues. In DNA form, the CDR3 reads TGCTGTGCTAGAGTTCCTAGCGGAGCCGCGAACACCGGGGAGCTGTTTTTT. This translates into CCARVPSGAANTGELFF.